This is a list of T cell receptor beta chains from one sample in a study of cytomegalovirus exposure and HLA in healthy donors. The protocol was immunoSEQ multiplex PCR, while the TCRdb copy is restricted to in-frame clones and leaves out a portion. The table shows roughly 190,000 clones, with 79% occurring only once. The sequenced material came from PBMCs. The receptor set was obtained from a woman aged 45 to 65 in good health and CMV-seronegative. The conserved cysteine and the conserved F or W are not part of the CDR3 here. Fields, in order: V gene, J gene, CDR3 protein.

TRBV6-6	TRBJ2-7	ASSYPDRPSSYEQY
TRBV19	TRBJ2-1	ASSPRTSGDNNEQF
TRBV28	TRBJ1-5	ASSQTGAGSNQPQH
TRBV15	TRBJ1-3	ATRGDRGHSGNTIY
TRBV7-9	.	ASSQGLSYEQY
TRBV4-2	TRBJ1-5	ASSQDSRVDQPQH
TRBV7-2	TRBJ2-1	ASSLTSGAGEQF
TRBV19	TRBJ2-3	ASSMMDAGAYTDTQY
TRBV9	TRBJ1-1	ASSVVVGGNTEAF
TRBV23-1	TRBJ1-2	ASSQSRDRGRSKGGGYT
TRBV27	TRBJ2-2	ASSHGQGAGELF
TRBV28	TRBJ2-7	ASSFTVPLEQY
TRBV28	TRBJ1-6	ASSFGGMSGTVNSPLH
TRBV19	TRBJ2-6	ASSGTGVHSGANVLT
TRBV6-4	TRBJ2-6	ASSQQGSGANVLT
TRBV7-9	TRBJ2-7	SSSLLGGGSDEQY
TRBV6-5	TRBJ2-5	ASSYRGGGETQY
TRBV7-9	TRBJ2-7	ASSQDISSYEQY
TRBV4-3	TRBJ1-1	ASSQNRGRWTEAF
TRBV5-1	TRBJ2-1	ASSLVVSNEQF
TRBV2	TRBJ1-5	ASREEYSNQPQH
TRBV6-5	TRBJ2-7	ASSYMGQTYEQY
TRBV5-6	TRBJ2-5	ASSFRRETQY
TRBV27	TRBJ2-7	ASRPGQTIYEQY
TRBV4-1	TRBJ2-3	ASSQAGDRTDTQY
TRBV28	TRBJ1-4	ASSLYRRNEKLF
TRBV9	TRBJ2-7	ASSRQGAWYEQY